Shown below are 32 T cell receptor beta chains from a single sample sequenced in a study of T-cell memory formation after mild COVID-19. In TCRdb, the 5' RACE reads were re-called with MiXCR into one record per CDR3 protein. The sample contains about 400,000 distinct CDR3 sequences, approximately 19% of which appear only once. The sample consisted of PBMCs or a T cell subset sorted from them (not recorded which). These receptors were taken from a man younger than 35 who had mild COVID-19 (a few samples of this study predate the infection). Cell type and time point are not known.

This rearrangement joins TRBV10-3 to TRBJ2-2, with a possible D match to TRBD1 (6 bases). V was trimmed by 4 bases and J by 6 bases, leaving 15 bases between them. CDR1 is ENHRY and CDR2 is SYGVKD in the germline V gene. This CDR3 spans 15 amino acids. The CDR3 DNA is TGTGCCATCAGTGTTCTATGGCAGGGGTCCGGGGAGCTGTTTTTT. This translates into CAISVLWQGSGELFF.

This clonotype has more than one count but fewer than ten. The chain employs TRBV12-3 or TRBV12-4 and TRBJ2-5; D might be TRBD2 (7 bases). The CDR3 contains 14 residues. V gave up 6 bases and J gave up 2 bases, with 13 bases separating them. The CDR3 DNA is TGTGCCAGCAGAGGGGGGGGTTTACAAGAGACCCAGTACTTC. It yields the protein CASRGGGLQETQYF.

The chain has TRBV20-1 and TRBJ1-1, with D hard to call. Trimming pared 1 base from V and 7 bases from J, leaving 13 bases between. The CDR3 is 13 residues long. Looked up from germline, CDR1 is DFQATT and CDR2 is SNEGSKA (reference sequence). CDR3 region: CSARGAIVLEAFF. CDR3 in DNA: TGCAGTGCTAGAGGTGCGATCGTGCTTGAAGCTTTCTTT.

This clonotype was counted a few times. The chain combines TRBV4-2 with TRBJ2-1; tentatively, D is TRBD2 (5 bases). Looked up from germline, CDR1 is LGHNA and CDR2 is YNFKEQ. Deletions cut 0 bases from V and 2 bases from J, with 14 bases between. The CDR3 loop spans 17 amino acids. The CDR3 spells CASSQEGRRSAYNEQFF. The DNA for the CDR3 is TGTGCCAGCAGCCAAGAGGGGAGACGAAGCGCCTACAATGAGCAGTTCTTC.

The J gene is TRBJ2-2, the V gene TRBV7-2; D is ambiguous. The length of the CDR3 is 14 residues. V shed 4 bases and J shed 2 bases, with 8 bases lying between them. Germline loops: CDR1 SGHTA, CDR2 FQGNSA. This CDR3 reads CASSSPINTGELFF. The CDR3 nucleotides read TGTGCCAGCAGCTCCCCCATCAACACCGGGGAGCTGTTTTTT.

The chain links TRBV7-9 to TRBJ2-1; D possibly uses TRBD1 or TRBD2 (6 bases each). Trimming left V 5 bases short and J 7 bases short, with 15 bases between. This CDR3 is 14 amino acids long. CDR1 is SEHNR and CDR2 is FQNEAQ in the germline V gene (reference sequence). In DNA, the CDR3 is TGTGCCAGCAGCCTAGGATCGGGGGCGAATGAGCAGTTCTTC. The encoded protein is CASSLGSGANEQFF.

This chain links TRBV28 with TRBJ1-3; perhaps TRBD1 as D (5 bases). The CDR3 is 14 residues long. CDR1 MDHEN and CDR2 SYDVKM come from the germline V gene. The V and J ends lost 6 bases and 0 bases respectively, with 9 bases between them. In nucleotides, the CDR3 is TGTGCCAGCAGGGCGGGGGGCTCTGGAAACACCATATATTTT. This translates into CASRAGGSGNTIYF.

This chain uses TRBV7-3 with TRBJ2-5; unclear D gene. This CDR3 has 13 amino acids. V lost 5 bases, J lost 7 bases, and 14 bases lay in between. Germline lookup yields CDR1 SGHTA and CDR2 FQGTGA. This chain's CDR3 is CASSSPPVMTQYF. The CDR3 coding sequence is TGTGCCAGCAGCAGCCCCCCCGTCATGACCCAGTACTTC.

This chain uses TRBV4-2 with TRBJ2-7, with D perhaps assigned TRBD1 or TRBD2 (6 bases each). The germline gives CDR1 LGHNA, CDR2 YNFKEQ. The CDR3 has 17 amino acids. The ends were cut back, 0 bases at V and 3 bases at J, with 18 bases in the middle. CDR3 in amino acids: CASSQEGGLQGDYEQYF. CDR3 in DNA: TGTGCCAGCAGCCAAGAGGGGGGCCTTCAGGGAGACTACGAGCAGTACTTC.

This clonotype was counted only a few times. V and J are TRBV4-3 and TRBJ1-2, with D maybe TRBD1 (5 bases). Trimming removed 0 bases at V and 5 bases at J, with 19 bases between. CDR1 and CDR2 from the germline V gene are LGHNA and YSLEER. The CDR3 contains 17 residues. Here the CDR3 reads CASSQDLGAAGRYGYTF. In DNA form, the CDR3 reads TGCGCCAGCAGCCAAGATTTAGGGGCGGCAGGGCGGTATGGCTACACCTTC.

This chain links TRBV29-1 with TRBJ2-7; D is unclear. The CDR3 is made up of 11 amino acids. Germline loops: CDR1 SQVTM, CDR2 ANQGSEA. The V end was cut by 6 bases, the J end by 4 bases, with 10 bases between. CDR3 region: CSVGSGYEQYF. The CDR3 DNA sequence: TGCAGCGTGGGGTCCGGGTACGAGCAGTACTTC.

The J gene is TRBJ2-5, the V gene TRBV7-8; 9 bases fit TRBD1. Germline trimming cut 5 bases from V and 5 bases from J; bases unmatched to any gene: 9. CDR1 is SGHVS, CDR2 FQNEAQ, per germline. This CDR3 region has 15 residues. The CDR3 reads CASSIGTGFGETQYF. CDR3 sequence (DNA): TGTGCCAGCAGCATCGGGACAGGGTTTGGCGAGACCCAGTACTTC.

This clonotype has just a few counts. V usage is TRBV7-2 and J usage is TRBJ2-2; 8 bases line up with TRBD1. The CDR3 extends over 15 amino acids. Germline V lookup: CDR1 SGHTA, CDR2 FQGNSA. The junction had 5 bases not matched to a gene; V was cut back by 4 bases and J by 4 bases. CDR3 sequence (DNA): TGTGCCAGCAGCTCCAGGGGGCTGGGCACCGGGGAGCTGTTTTTT. This encodes CASSSRGLGTGELFF.

DNA for the CDR3: TGTGCCAGCAAGGGACAGGGGGTCTATCAGCCCCAGCATTTT. Amino acids: CASKGQGVYQPQHF. The chain has TRBV12-3 or TRBV12-4 and TRBJ1-5; 11 nucleotides agree with TRBD1. V gave up 7 bases and J gave up 5 bases; unmatched junction bases: 4. The CDR3 contains 14 residues.

The chain couples TRBV20-1 to TRBJ2-3, with D unresolved. Trimming shortened V by 5 bases and J by 0 bases, and 18 bases separated the two germline ends. The CDR3 is made up of 16 amino acids. Germline-derived CDR1 and CDR2 are DFQATT and SNEGSKA (reference sequence). The CDR3 region has the DNA TGCAGTGCTCTCCCCGTCTGGGGTTCTAGCACAGATACGCAGTATTTT. It specifies CSALPVWGSSTDTQYF.

The chain couples TRBV5-1 to TRBJ2-1, with D perhaps matching TRBD1 (5 bases). The V end was cut by 7 bases, the J end by 1 base, with 15 bases between. This CDR3 has 15 amino acids. Germline assignment: CDR1 SGHRS and CDR2 YFSETQ. Here the CDR3 reads CASFLRQGSYNEQFF. The CDR3 DNA is TGCGCCAGCTTCCTTCGGCAGGGATCCTACAATGAGCAGTTCTTC.

This clonotype has a handful of counts. The gene calls are TRBV10-2 and TRBJ2-1, with 9 bases fitting TRBD1. This CDR3 contains 15 residues. The trim removed 6 bases at V and 8 bases at J, leaving 11 bases unmatched. Looked up from germline, CDR1 is WSHSY and CDR2 is SAAADI. In DNA, the CDR3 is TGCGCCAGCAGGCCCAGCCGGGACAGGGTCCATGAGCAGTTCTTC. Its translation: CASRPSRDRVHEQFF.

The genes are TRBV6-2 or TRBV6-3 and TRBJ1-5, with D maybe TRBD1 (5 bases). Germline V gene sequence: CDR1 MNHEY, CDR2 SVGEGT. With 5 bases removed from V and 4 bases from J, the gap between germline ends came to 15 bases. This CDR3 contains 15 residues. The CDR3 DNA sequence: TGTGCCAGCAGTCGCCAAGGGGCGGGTAATCAGCCCCAGCATTTT. Residues: CASSRQGAGNQPQHF.

The chain couples TRBV5-1 to TRBJ2-5; unclear D gene. The CDR3 is 14 residues long. Germline loops: CDR1 SGHRS, CDR2 YFSETQ. V lost 2 bases, J lost 5 bases, and 13 bases lay in between. CDR3 loop: CASSFGSGWETQYF. The CDR3 region has the DNA TGCGCCAGCAGCTTCGGATCAGGATGGGAGACCCAGTACTTC.

This clonotype was counted a few times. The chain links TRBV19 to TRBJ2-3; D unresolved. This CDR3 comprises 12 residues. The V end lost 7 bases, the J end lost 3 bases, and 8 bases lay between the germline ends. In germline, CDR1 is LNHDA, CDR2 SQIVND (reference sequence). The CDR3 sequence is CASNGATDTQYF. The CDR3 region has the DNA TGTGCCAGTAACGGCGCTACAGATACGCAGTATTTT.

The rearrangement uses TRBV7-6 and TRBJ2-1, with 8 bases lining up with TRBD2. The CDR3 runs 14 residues. Germline lookup yields CDR1 SGHVS and CDR2 FNYEAQ. V lost 5 bases to trimming and J lost 9 bases; unmatched junction nucleotides: 9. CDR3 DNA: TGTGCCAGCAGCCCGTGGACTAGCAATGTTGAGCAGTTCTTC. Encoded protein: CASSPWTSNVEQFF.

This clonotype was counted a few times. The V and J genes are TRBV7-6 and TRBJ1-1; 9 nucleotides line up with TRBD1. The germline V gene has CDR1 SGHVS and CDR2 FNYEAQ. The V segment lost 5 bases and the J segment 2 bases; nucleotides outside the gene matches: 3. The length of the CDR3 is 14 residues. CDR3 nucleotides: TGTGCCAGCAGCCAGACAGGGGGAAACACTGAAGCTTTCTTT. Its translation is CASSQTGGNTEAFF. The full variable domain, in which reference TRBV7-6 and TRBJ1-1 provide the parts outside the CDR3, is GAGVSQSPRYKVTKRGQDVALRCDPISGHVSLYWYRQALGQGPEFLTYFNYEAQQDKSGLPNDRFSAERPEGSISTLTIQRTEQRDSAMYRCASSQTGGNTEAFFGQGTRLTVV.

The table lists this clonotype with a few counts. The chain is built from TRBV11-2 and TRBJ2-7; D is possibly TRBD1 or TRBD2 (5 bases each). CDR3 size: 15 residues. Trimming stripped 6 bases from V and 6 bases from J, with 21 bases between. The germline gives CDR1 SGHAT, CDR2 FQNNGV. The CDR3 nucleotides are TGTGCCAGCAGTTCTCTGAGGGGCCATTCGCTCGAGCAGTACTTC. Translated: CASSSLRGHSLEQYF.

The sample holds a few counts of this clonotype. The J gene is TRBJ2-1, the V gene TRBV27; the D is unclear. The V gene lost 6 bases and the J gene lost 5 bases, with 14 bases spanning the gap. CDR1 is MNHEY, CDR2 SMNVEV, per germline (reference sequence). This CDR3 spans 14 amino acids. The CDR3 region is CASSPGRVDNEQFF. Written as DNA, the CDR3 is TGTGCCAGCAGCCCAGGCCGGGTCGACAATGAGCAGTTCTTC.

The chain employs TRBV5-4 and TRBJ2-1; 10 nucleotides agree with TRBD1. Trimming cost V 6 bases and J 0 bases; bases outside gene matches: 15. Per the germline V gene, CDR1 is SGHNT and CDR2 is YYREEE (reference sequence). This CDR3 spans 19 amino acids. The CDR3 protein is CASTDRDRGVSSSYNEQFF. The CDR3 DNA reads TGTGCCAGCACCGACCGGGACAGGGGAGTGAGTAGCTCCTACAATGAGCAGTTCTTC.

This chain uses TRBV7-3 with TRBJ1-1; D perhaps matches TRBD1 (5 bases). The CDR3 contains 12 residues. Trimming stripped 5 bases from V and 9 bases from J, with 13 bases between. CDR1 SGHTA and CDR2 FQGTGA come from the germline V gene. CDR3 bases: TGTGCCAGCAGCACGGGGCCAGGGCAAGCTTTCTTT. Translated: CASSTGPGQAFF. The variable domain in full, with the rest retrieved from reference TRBV7-3 and TRBJ1-1, is GAGVSQTPSNKVTEKGKYVELRCDPISGHTALYWYRQSLGQGPEFLIYFQGTGAADDSGLPNDRFFAVRPEGSVSTLKIQRTERGDSAVYLCASSTGPGQAFFGQGTRLTVV.

This chain joins TRBV7-9 and TRBJ1-5, with D perhaps matching TRBD1 (5 bases). The V gene lost 7 bases and the J gene lost 4 bases, with 11 bases spanning the gap. Germline values: CDR1 SEHNR, CDR2 FQNEAQ (reference sequence). This CDR3 contains 13 residues. The CDR3 coding sequence is TGTGCCAGCACCCGGGGCCTTAATCAGCCCCAGCATTTT. The encoded protein is CASTRGLNQPQHF.

The J gene is TRBJ2-1, the V gene TRBV11-2; a weak D match, TRBD2 (7 bases). Germline V gene sequence: CDR1 SGHAT, CDR2 FQNNGV. The CDR3 spans 14 residues. The V end was cut by 7 bases, the J end by 5 bases, with 15 bases between. The CDR3 DNA follows: TGTGCCAGCAATCACGGGGGGCAGAACAATGAGCAGTTCTTC. Its translation: CASNHGGQNNEQFF.

This sequence joins TRBV7-3 and TRBJ2-3, with D tentatively TRBD1 (6 bases). CDR1 is SGHTA, CDR2 FQGTGA, per germline. The CDR3 loop spans 14 amino acids. Deletions cut 1 base from V and 3 bases from J, with 8 bases between. Here the CDR3 reads CASSLNGQTDTQYF. The CDR3 nucleotides read TGTGCCAGCAGCTTAAACGGACAGACAGATACGCAGTATTTT.

V and J are TRBV7-2 and TRBJ2-1, with 7 bases aligning to TRBD1. The V gene's germline CDR1 is SGHTA and CDR2 FQGNSA. The V segment lost 5 bases and the J segment 12 bases; nucleotides outside the gene matches: 10. The CDR3 has 13 residues. The CDR3 sequence: CASSLGTVEGQFF. In nucleotides, the CDR3 is TGTGCCAGCAGCCTGGGGACAGTCGAGGGGCAGTTCTTC.

This clonotype was counted many times. The J gene is TRBJ1-1, the V gene TRBV29-1; D not resolved. Trimming took off 6 bases at V and 4 bases at J, with 18 bases between the two ends. The CDR3 runs to 14 residues. Germline lookup yields CDR1 SQVTM and CDR2 ANQGSEA. CDR3 sequence: CSVSPGSEVTEAFF. In DNA form, the CDR3 reads TGCAGCGTGAGCCCCGGATCTGAGGTCACTGAAGCTTTCTTT.

The sample holds a few counts of this clonotype. This chain joins TRBV6-5 and TRBJ2-4, with D tentatively TRBD2 (6 bases). Germline values: CDR1 MNHEY, CDR2 SVGAGI. Trimming removed 6 bases at V and 1 base at J, with 16 bases between. CDR3 size: 16 residues. The CDR3 is CASRYLSGGAKNIQYF. As DNA, the CDR3 is TGTGCCAGCAGATACCTCTCAGGAGGGGCCAAAAACATTCAGTACTTC.